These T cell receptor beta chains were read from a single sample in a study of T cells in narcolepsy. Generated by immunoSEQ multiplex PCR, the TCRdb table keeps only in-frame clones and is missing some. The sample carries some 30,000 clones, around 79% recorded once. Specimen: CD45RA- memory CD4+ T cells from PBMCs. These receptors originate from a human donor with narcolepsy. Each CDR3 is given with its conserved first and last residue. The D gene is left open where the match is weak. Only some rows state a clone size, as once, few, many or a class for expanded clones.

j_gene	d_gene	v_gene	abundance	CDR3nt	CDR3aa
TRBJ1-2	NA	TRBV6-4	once	TGTGCCAGCAGTGTTTCGGGGGCCGGCTATGGCTACACCTTC	CASSVSGAGYGYTF
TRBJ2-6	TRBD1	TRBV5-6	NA	TGTGCCAGCAGCTCGAACCCGGGACAGACTCCTGGGGCCAACGTCCTGACTTTC	CASSSNPGQTPGANVLTF
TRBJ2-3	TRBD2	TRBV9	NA	TGTGCCAGCAGCGTAGCGGCGGGAGCGGGATCAGATACGCAGTATTTT	CASSVAAGAGSDTQYF
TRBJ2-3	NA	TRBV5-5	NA	TGTGCCAGCAGGCGATACCGGGACAACACAGATACGCAGTATTTT	CASRRYRDNTDTQYF
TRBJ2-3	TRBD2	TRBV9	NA	TGTGCCAGCAGCCAGCGGGACGGGCACCCAGATACGCAGTATTTT	CASSQRDGHPDTQYF
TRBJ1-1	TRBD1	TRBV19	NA	TGTGCCGGTAGTATCGGACAGGGGAACACTGAAGCTTTCTTT	CAGSIGQGNTEAFF
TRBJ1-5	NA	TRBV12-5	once	TGTGCTAGTGGTCAGGGTTTTAGCAATCAGCCCCAGCATTTT	CASGQGFSNQPQHF
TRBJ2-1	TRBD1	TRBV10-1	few	TGCGCCAGTACTTCCGGGACAGGGTCCTACAATGAGCAGTTCTTC	CASTSGTGSYNEQFF
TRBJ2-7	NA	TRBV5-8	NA	TGTGCCAGCAGCTTTGTCTCCAGCCTCGAGCAGTACTTC	CASSFVSSLEQYF
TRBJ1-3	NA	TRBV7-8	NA	TGTGCCAGCACCCCTCGGCTGGTGGGAGGAAACACCATATATTTT	CASTPRLVGGNTIYF
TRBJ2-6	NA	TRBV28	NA	TGTGCCAGCACCCCCCTACGGGGGCGTTCACCATCTGGGGCCAACGTCCTGACTTTC	CASTPLRGRSPSGANVLTF
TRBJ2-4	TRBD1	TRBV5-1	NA	TGCGCCAGCAGCTTGGCAGGGGGACAGAACATTCAGTACTTC	CASSLAGGQNIQYF
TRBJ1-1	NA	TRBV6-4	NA	TGTGCCAGCAGTGACTCTGACAGAATCACTGAAGCTTTCTTT	CASSDSDRITEAFF
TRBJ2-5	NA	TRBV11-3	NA	TGTGCCAGCAGCTTACCATCATACAGGGCCCAAGAGACCCAGTACTTC	CASSLPSYRAQETQYF
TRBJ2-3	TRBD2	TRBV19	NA	TGTGCCAGTAGTATCGGGGCGGGAGGAGCTCGGGGCACAGATACGCAGTATTTT	CASSIGAGGARGTDTQYF
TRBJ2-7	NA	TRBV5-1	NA	TGCGCCAGCAGCTTAGAGGACGAGCAGTACTTC	CASSLEDEQYF
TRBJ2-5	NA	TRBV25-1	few	TGTGCCAGCAGTGATTCCCCCCGAGAGACCCAGTACTTC	CASSDSPRETQYF
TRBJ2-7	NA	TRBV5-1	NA	TGCGCCAGCAGCATAACAGGGTCCGAGCAGTACTTC	CASSITGSEQYF
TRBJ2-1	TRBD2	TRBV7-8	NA	TGTGCCAGCAGCTTAAAGCGACTAGCGATCAACAATGAGCAGTTCTTC	CASSLKRLAINNEQFF
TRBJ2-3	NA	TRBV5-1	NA	TGCGCCAGCAGCCTAGGGACCCTGAGCACAGATACGCAGTATTTT	CASSLGTLSTDTQYF
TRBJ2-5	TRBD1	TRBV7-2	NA	TGTGCCAGCAGCTTAGCCGGCCCGACAGGGTTTGGACAAGAGACCCAGTACTTC	CASSLAGPTGFGQETQYF
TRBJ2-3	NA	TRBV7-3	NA	TGTGCCAGCAGCTTGGGTCGACTCGAGTACACAGATACGCAGTATTTT	CASSLGRLEYTDTQYF
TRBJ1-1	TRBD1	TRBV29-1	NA	TGCAGCGCTACGGTCCAGGGGGGCACTGAAGCTTTCTTT	CSATVQGGTEAFF
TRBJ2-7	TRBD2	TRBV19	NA	TGTGCGGCTGGGACTATCTACGAGCAGTACTTC	CAAGTIYEQYF
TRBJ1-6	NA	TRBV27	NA	TGTGCCAGCAGTTTCAGGGAGGGTAATTCACCCCTCCACTTT	CASSFREGNSPLHF
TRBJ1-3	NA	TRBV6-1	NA	TGTGCCAGCGGCGCAGGCACCTCTGGAAACACCATATATTTT	CASGAGTSGNTIYF
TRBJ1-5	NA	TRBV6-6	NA	TGTGCCATTTTTCGTTGGACGGCGGGGCGGCCCCAGCATTTT	CAIFRWTAGRPQHF
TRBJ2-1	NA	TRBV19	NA	TGTGCCAGTACTAATCGGCAGTACAATGAGCAGTTCTTC	CASTNRQYNEQFF
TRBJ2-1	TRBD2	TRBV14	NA	TGTGCCAGCAGCCAATGGGGACTAGCGGACTACAATGAGCAGTTCTTC	CASSQWGLADYNEQFF
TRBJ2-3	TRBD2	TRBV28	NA	TGTGCCAGCGCGGGGGAGCCTTTCACAGATACGCAGTATTTT	CASAGEPFTDTQYF
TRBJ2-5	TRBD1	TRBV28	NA	TGTGCCAGCAGAGATACAGGGGGCGGAGAGACCCAGTACTTC	CASRDTGGGETQYF
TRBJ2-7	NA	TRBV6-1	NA	TGTGCCAGCAGTGGGGGCACCGCAACCTACGAGCAGTACTTC	CASSGGTATYEQYF
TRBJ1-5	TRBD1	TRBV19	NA	TGTGCCAGTAGTAGGACAGGGGGCAATCAGCCCCAGCATTTT	CASSRTGGNQPQHF
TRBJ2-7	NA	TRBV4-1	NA	TGCGCCAGCAGCCAAGATCTCAGCACCTACGAGCAGTACTTC	CASSQDLSTYEQYF
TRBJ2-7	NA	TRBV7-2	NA	TGTGCCAGCAGCTTCCTGAACCACGAGCAGTACTTC	CASSFLNHEQYF
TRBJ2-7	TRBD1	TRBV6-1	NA	TGTGCCAGCAGTGGAGACAGGGTGTCGTACGAGCAGTACTTC	CASSGDRVSYEQYF
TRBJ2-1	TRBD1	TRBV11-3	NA	TGTGCCAGCAGCCCACCCAGGGGGACGATGGGTTCATACAATGAGCAGTTCTTC	CASSPPRGTMGSYNEQFF
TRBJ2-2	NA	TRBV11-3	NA	TGTGCCAGCAGCTTGGGCCAGGGCGCGAGCACCGGGGAGCTGTTTTTT	CASSLGQGASTGELFF
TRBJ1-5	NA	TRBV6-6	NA	TGTGCCAGCAGTTCCCGTAGAGGGGCTAATCAGCCCCAGCATTTT	CASSSRRGANQPQHF
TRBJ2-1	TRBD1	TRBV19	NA	TGTGCCAGTATCCGGACAGGGGGCTCCTACAATGAGCAGTTCTTC	CASIRTGGSYNEQFF
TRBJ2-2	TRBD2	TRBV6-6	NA	TGTGCCAGCGGTAGCGGGCCGAACACCGGGGAGCTGTTTTTT	CASGSGPNTGELFF
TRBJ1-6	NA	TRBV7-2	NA	TGTGCCAGCAGCTTAGTCCCAAGGGGGTTAGGGAATTCACCCCTCCACTTT	CASSLVPRGLGNSPLHF